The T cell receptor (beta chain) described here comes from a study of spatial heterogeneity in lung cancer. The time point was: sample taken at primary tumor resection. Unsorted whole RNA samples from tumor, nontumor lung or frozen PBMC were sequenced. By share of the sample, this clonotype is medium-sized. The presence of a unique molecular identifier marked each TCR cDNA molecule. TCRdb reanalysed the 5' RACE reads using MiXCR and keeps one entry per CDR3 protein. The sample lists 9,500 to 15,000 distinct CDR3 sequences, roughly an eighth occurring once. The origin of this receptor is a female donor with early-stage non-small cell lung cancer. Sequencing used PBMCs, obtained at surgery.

As DNA, the CDR3 is TGCAGTGCTAGAGGGCTTGGCGGTTCCTACGAGCAGTACTTC. Protein sequence: CSARGLGGSYEQYF. The V and J genes are TRBV20-1 and TRBJ2-7; D remains unclear. Per germline, CDR1 DFQATT and CDR2 SNEGSKA (reference sequence). V dropped 1 base and J dropped 1 base, with 11 bases sitting between them. The CDR3 extends over 14 amino acids.